This T cell receptor beta chain was identified in a study of somatic mutations in cytotoxic T cells in rheumatoid arthritis. Notes on this clone: Mismatch with germline at one junction end may stem from a read error.

Purity of the CD4+ and CD8+ cells, isolated by positive magnetic bead selection, was checked by flow cytometry. Authors' data handling: Only a few patient CD8+ clones above 1% matched published virus-specific TCRB sequences. TCRdb's copy holds only in-frame clones and misses some; the assay was immunoSEQ multiplex PCR. V, J and clone size derive from that table, while D and trimming were established from the DNA sequence. Here the sample spans roughly 9,800 clones, about nine tenths being singletons. Germline-derived CDR1 and CDR2 are SGHRS and YFSETQ. This CDR3 spans 15 amino acids. The chain carries TRBV5-1 and TRBJ1-1; TRBD1 aligns across 10 bases. Specimen: CD4+ T cells sorted from blood. The source is a woman aged 18-29 years with rheumatoid arthritis. CDR3: CASSLVGQGDTEAFF. Written as DNA, the CDR3 is TGCGCCAGCAGTTTGGTAGGACAGGGGGACACTGAAGCTTTCTTT.